Presented here are 31 T cell receptor beta chains from one specimen sequenced in a study of blood T cell repertoires in COVID-19. Here immunoSEQ multiplex PCR was the method, and the copy in TCRdb shows in-frame clones only, minus some. The sample lists 150,000 to 250,000 clones, 80% to 90% seen once, with about 10% in the top ten. Sequencing input: PBMCs or T cells enriched from blood (not recorded which). Every receptor here comes from a man aged 40-49 years who had recovered from COVID-19.

The chain combines TRBV4-3 with TRBJ1-2; D is uncertain. There are 16 residues in the CDR3. Germline V CDR1 and CDR2: LGHNA, YSLEER. Trimming removed 1 base at V and 2 bases at J, with 14 bases between. The CDR3 sequence: CASSQVWAGSNYGYTF. The DNA of the CDR3 is TGCGCCAGCAGCCAAGTTTGGGCAGGTTCCAACTATGGCTACACCTTC.

The CDR3 protein is CAWSILNYNEQFF. The DNA of the CDR3 is TGTGCCTGGAGTATTCTTAACTACAATGAGCAGTTCTTC. J is TRBJ2-1 and V is TRBV30; D not resolved. Per germline, CDR1 GTSNPN and CDR2 SVGIG (reference sequence). The CDR3 is made up of 13 amino acids. Trimming removed 2 bases at V and 3 bases at J, with 8 bases between.

The chain links TRBV5-5 to TRBJ1-5; D is uncertain. V shed 1 base and J shed 0 bases, with 11 bases lying between them. The CDR3 loop spans 16 amino acids. Per germline, CDR1 SGHKS and CDR2 YYEKEE (reference sequence). In nucleotides, the CDR3 is TGTGCCAGCAGCTTGAGTACAGCTAATAGCAATCAGCCCCAGCATTTT. Its protein is CASSLSTANSNQPQHF.

DNA for the CDR3: TGTGCCAGCAGTTTATTTGCTACGGGAATAGGACAAAAACTGTTTTTT. Protein: CASSLFATGIGQKLFF. The chain has TRBV28 and TRBJ1-4, with D unresolved. The CDR3 consists of 16 residues. The germline V gene encodes CDR1 MDHEN and CDR2 SYDVKM. V gave up 1 base and J gave up 9 bases, with 18 bases separating them. The full variable domain, its missing parts supplied by reference TRBV28 and TRBJ1-4, is DVKVTQSSRYLVKRTGEKVFLECVQDMDHENMFWYRQDPGLGLRLIYFSYDVKMKEKGDIPEGYSVSREKKERFSLILESASTNQTSMYLCASSLFATGIGQKLFFGSGTQLSVL.

The chain links TRBV7-9 to TRBJ2-7, with TRBD1 matching over 7 bases. CDR1 and CDR2 from the germline V gene are SEHNR and FQNEAQ (reference sequence). V trimming: 3 bases; J trimming: 7 bases; junction bases outside the gene matches: 18. This CDR3 has 17 amino acids. The CDR3 DNA reads TGTGCCAGCAGCTTGCCGACAGGGTACTCCCTCTCTGAAGAGCAGTACTTC. This gives the protein CASSLPTGYSLSEEQYF.

The V gene is TRBV9, the J gene TRBJ2-7; a possible D gene is TRBD1 (6 bases). CDR1 SGDLS and CDR2 YYNGEE come from the germline V gene. Trimming removed 4 bases from V and 2 bases from J, with 13 bases in between. The CDR3 extends over 14 amino acids. The CDR3 reads CASSPGVRTYEQYV. The CDR3, as DNA: TGTGCCAGCAGCCCAGGGGTTAGGACCTACGAGCAGTACGTC.

The chain links TRBV2 to TRBJ1-4; D is possibly TRBD1 (6 bases). Germline CDR1 and CDR2: SNHLY and FYNNEI. V shed 0 bases and J shed 8 bases, with 13 bases lying between them. The CDR3 totals 15 residues. The CDR3 DNA follows: TGTGCCAGCAGTGAAGCCGGGGGGCGCGGAGAAAAACTGTTTTTT. This sequence encodes CASSEAGGRGEKLFF.

The V call is TRBV18, the J call TRBJ2-5, with 8 bases fitting TRBD1. The CDR3 spans 14 residues. Germline loops: CDR1 KGHSH, CDR2 LQKENI. V shed 3 bases and J 1 base; nucleotides not matched to a gene: 1. The CDR3 loop is CASSPGQGQETQYF. DNA of the CDR3: TGTGCCAGCTCACCCGGACAGGGCCAAGAGACCCAGTACTTC.

The chain uses TRBV4-1 and TRBJ2-5; 11 bases line up with TRBD2. The CDR3 is made up of 19 amino acids. The germline V gene has CDR1 MGHRA and CDR2 YSYEKL. Trimming removed 4 bases from V and 1 base from J; junction bases left unmatched: 14. The CDR3 sequence is CASSPWGLAAPGVQETQYF. Here the CDR3 DNA reads TGCGCCAGCAGCCCCTGGGGACTAGCGGCACCCGGGGTCCAAGAGACCCAGTACTTC.

The chain combines TRBV27 with TRBJ1-3; unclear D gene. V gave up 0 bases and J gave up 7 bases, with 13 bases separating them. The CDR3 totals 15 residues. Germline CDR1 is MNHEY and CDR2 is SMNVEV (reference sequence). The CDR3 region is CASSLSGELGNTIYF. CDR3 nucleotide sequence: TGTGCCAGCAGTTTATCTGGGGAGCTTGGGAACACCATATATTTT.

The rearrangement uses TRBV23-1 and TRBJ1-1; D ambiguous. TRBV23-1 is marked as an open reading frame, function uncertain. V was clipped by 3 bases and J by 4 bases, with 15 bases between them. The length of the CDR3 is 15 residues. Here the CDR3 DNA reads TGCGCCAGCAGTCAGCCGACACTTTCCGGCACTGAAGCTTTCTTT. Translation gives CASSQPTLSGTEAFF.

V usage is TRBV7-3 and J usage is TRBJ2-7, with D perhaps matching TRBD1 (5 bases). The CDR3 covers 14 residues. From germline, CDR1 is SGHTA and CDR2 FQGTGA. V was trimmed by 5 bases and J by 6 bases, leaving 17 bases between them. This CDR3 reads CASSAARAPTEQYF. CDR3 in DNA: TGTGCCAGCAGCGCCGCCAGGGCCCCCACCGAGCAGTACTTC.

V is TRBV11-2 and J is TRBJ1-2; perhaps TRBD1 as D (6 bases). Trimming removed 3 bases at V and 8 bases at J, with 10 bases between. The germline V gene encodes CDR1 SGHAT and CDR2 FQNNGV. The CDR3 spans 12 residues. DNA of the CDR3: TGTGCCAGCAGCTTTAACAGGGACGGCTACACCTTC. Its protein product is CASSFNRDGYTF.

This sequence joins TRBV3-1 (or the pseudogene TRBV3-2) and TRBJ1-1, with 8 positions matching TRBD1. CDR3 length equals 14 residues. The J segment lost 3 bases and the V segment lost 4 bases, leaving 4 bases of the junction unmatched. The germline CDR1 and CDR2 sequences are LGHDT and YNNKEL (reference sequence). In DNA, the CDR3 is TGTGCCAGCAGCCGCGGACAGGGTGACACTGAAGCTTTCTTT. Its translation is CASSRGQGDTEAFF.

In its sample, this clone was seen once. The CDR3 is CASRGTSASRYNEQFF. The CDR3 coding sequence is TGTGCCAGTAGGGGGACTAGCGCAAGTCGATACAATGAGCAGTTCTTC. The rearrangement links TRBV19 to TRBJ2-1, with 10 bases that match TRBD2. The CDR3 has 16 amino acids. Looked up from germline, CDR1 is LNHDA and CDR2 is SQIVND (reference sequence). The trim removed 6 bases at V and 4 bases at J, leaving 9 bases unmatched.

This clone is a singleton in its sample. This chain links TRBV6-5 with TRBJ2-7, with TRBD2 as a possible D gene (6 bases). Between the trimmed V and J ends, which lost 6 bases and 5 bases, there was a span of 17 bases. This CDR3 is 14 amino acids long. Germline CDR1 is MNHEY and CDR2 is SVGAGI. CDR3 residues: CASRGGVWRDEQYV. The CDR3, as DNA: TGTGCCAGCAGGGGGGGAGTGTGGAGGGACGAGCAGTACGTC.

J is TRBJ2-7 and V is TRBV10-3, with 8 bases matching TRBD1. V trimming: 4 bases; J trimming: 2 bases; junction bases outside the gene matches: 7. Germline V gene lookup returns CDR1 ENHRY and CDR2 SYGVKD. The CDR3 is 15 residues long. CDR3 bases: TGTGCCATCAGTGGGGGGGACAGGCGTCCCTACGAGCAGTACTTC. Amino acids: CAISGGDRRPYEQYF.

This clone was picked up one time. V gene TRBV4-3 combines with J gene TRBJ2-3, with 9 bases aligning to TRBD2. The junction had 10 bases not matched to a gene; V was cut back by 1 base and J by 2 bases. CDR1 LGHNA and CDR2 YSLEER come from the germline V gene. The CDR3 totals 18 residues. The DNA of the CDR3 is TGCGCCAGCAGCCAAGGGGGTGGTCGACTAGCGGCCACAGATACGCAGTATTTT. This gives the protein CASSQGGGRLAATDTQYF.

V usage is TRBV19 and J usage is TRBJ1-3, with D tentatively TRBD1 (5 bases). V lost 6 bases, J lost 0 bases, and 9 bases lay in between. Germline lookup yields CDR1 LNHDA and CDR2 SQIVND (reference sequence). This CDR3 has 14 amino acids. The CDR3 protein is CASRFGASGNTIYF. In DNA form, the CDR3 reads TGTGCCAGTAGATTTGGGGCCTCTGGAAACACCATATATTTT.

V usage is TRBV12-3 or TRBV12-4 and J usage is TRBJ2-1; the D is unclear. CDR3 size: 12 residues. V dropped 8 bases and J dropped 0 bases, with 5 bases sitting between them. The CDR3 region is CASLSSYNEQFF. The CDR3 nucleotides are TGTGCCAGCTTGAGCTCCTACAATGAGCAGTTCTTC.

The rearrangement uses TRBV20-1 and TRBJ1-4, with D possibly matching TRBD1 (5 bases). The CDR3 consists of 13 residues. V dropped 3 bases and J dropped 8 bases, with 13 bases sitting between them. Germline CDR1 reads DFQATT; CDR2 reads SNEGSKA (reference sequence). CDR3: CSASQGEQEKLFF. The CDR3 nucleotides read TGCAGTGCTAGTCAAGGGGAACAGGAAAAACTGTTTTTT.

The chain couples TRBV7-9 to TRBJ1-5; D gene uncertain. The CDR3 contains 13 residues. Trimming cost V 3 bases and J 4 bases, with 7 bases left between them. Per germline, CDR1 SEHNR and CDR2 FQNEAQ (reference sequence). CDR3 residues: CASSLGVNQPQHF. CDR3 nucleotides: TGTGCCAGCAGCTTGGGCGTTAATCAGCCCCAGCATTTT.

The chain carries TRBV6-5 and TRBJ1-1; TRBD1 matches at 8 bases. Germline trimming cut 2 bases from V and 4 bases from J; bases unmatched to any gene: 3. The CDR3 contains 14 residues. The germline gives CDR1 MNHEY, CDR2 SVGAGI. The CDR3 region is CASSYQQGGTEAFF. Here the CDR3 DNA reads TGTGCCAGCAGTTACCAACAGGGGGGCACTGAAGCTTTCTTT.

The V call is TRBV4-2, the J call TRBJ2-1; 7 bases map to TRBD2. CDR3 length equals 17 residues. Germline trimming cut 2 bases from V and 1 base from J; bases unmatched to any gene: 8. Germline CDR1 is LGHNA and CDR2 is YNFKEQ. As DNA, the CDR3 is TGTGCCAGCAGCCAATCGAGGGAACTAGCGTCCTACAATGAGCAGTTCTTC. Translating gives CASSQSRELASYNEQFF.

In DNA form, the CDR3 reads TGTGCCAGTAGTAGCGGGACAGCTCCTTCAAATGAGCAGTTCTTC. This gives the protein CASSSGTAPSNEQFF. The chain employs TRBV19 and TRBJ2-1, with D maybe TRBD1 (7 bases). The CDR3 has 15 amino acids. Germline V lookup: CDR1 LNHDA, CDR2 SQIVND (reference sequence). Between the trimmed V and J ends, which lost 4 bases and 7 bases, there was a span of 17 bases.

This clone was seen only once. The V and J genes are TRBV2 and TRBJ2-7; TRBD2 aligns across 7 bases. This CDR3 is built from 15 residues. Germline V gives CDR1 SNHLY, CDR2 FYNNEI. Unmatched junction bases numbered 5, after V lost 3 bases and J lost 0 bases. The CDR3: CASSEWRESSYEQYV. Here the CDR3 DNA reads TGTGCCAGCAGTGAGTGGCGGGAGTCCTCCTACGAGCAGTACGTC.

The rearrangement joins TRBV5-1 to TRBJ1-4; TRBD1 aligns across 11 bases. Trimming cost V 4 bases and J 7 bases; bases outside gene matches: 9. This CDR3 is 16 amino acids long. Germline V gene lookup returns CDR1 SGHRS and CDR2 YFSETQ. The CDR3 loop is CASSPPSGTGGEKLFF. Here the CDR3 DNA reads TGCGCCAGCAGCCCTCCCTCCGGGACAGGGGGTGAAAAACTGTTTTTT.

The V gene is TRBV27, the J gene TRBJ2-6; 7 bases match TRBD1. The CDR3 loop spans 18 amino acids. J lost 0 bases, V lost 4 bases, and 9 bases had no gene match. Germline V lookup: CDR1 MNHEY, CDR2 SMNVEV (reference sequence). The CDR3 DNA reads TGTGCCAGCAGTTCCGAGACAGGGTCTGCCTCTGGGGCCAACGTCCTGACTTTC. It translates to CASSSETGSASGANVLTF.

This chain connects TRBV3-1 (or the pseudogene TRBV3-2) to TRBJ2-2, with unresolved D. Germline assignment: CDR1 LGHDT and CDR2 YNNKEL (reference sequence). This CDR3 contains 14 residues. With 4 bases removed from V and 3 bases from J, the gap between germline ends came to 9 bases. The CDR3 protein is CASSRRRDTGELFF. CDR3 in DNA: TGTGCCAGCAGCCGTCGTCGGGACACCGGGGAGCTGTTTTTT.

The chain uses TRBV3-1 (or the pseudogene TRBV3-2) and TRBJ2-3; no definite D call. This CDR3 is built from 13 residues. The germline V gene has CDR1 LGHDT and CDR2 YNNKEL (reference sequence). The ends were cut back, 4 bases at V and 4 bases at J, with 9 bases in the middle. DNA of the CDR3: TGTGCCAGCAGCCCTCCTTTTGCAGATACGCAGTATTTT. Translated, it gives CASSPPFADTQYF.

The chain is built from TRBV3-1 (or the pseudogene TRBV3-2) and TRBJ2-5, with 8 bases fitting TRBD1. J was trimmed by 6 bases and V by 0 bases; bases with no gene match: 3. This CDR3 spans 14 amino acids. Germline-derived CDR1 and CDR2 are LGHDT and YNNKEL (reference sequence). The CDR3 DNA follows: TGTGCCAGCAGCCAAGACGACAGGGGAAAGACCCAGTACTTC. It specifies CASSQDDRGKTQYF.